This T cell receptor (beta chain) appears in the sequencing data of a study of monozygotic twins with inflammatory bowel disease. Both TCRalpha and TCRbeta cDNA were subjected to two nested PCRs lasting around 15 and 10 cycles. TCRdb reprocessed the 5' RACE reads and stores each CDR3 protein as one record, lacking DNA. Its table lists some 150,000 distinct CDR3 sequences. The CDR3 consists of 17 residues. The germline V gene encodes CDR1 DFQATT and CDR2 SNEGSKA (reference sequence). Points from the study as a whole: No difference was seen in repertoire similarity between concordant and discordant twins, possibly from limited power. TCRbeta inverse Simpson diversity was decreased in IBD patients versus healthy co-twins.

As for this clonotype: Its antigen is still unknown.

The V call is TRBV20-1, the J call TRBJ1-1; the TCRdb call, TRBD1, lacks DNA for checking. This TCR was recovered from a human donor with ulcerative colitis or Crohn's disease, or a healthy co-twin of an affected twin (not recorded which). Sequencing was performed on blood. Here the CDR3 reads CSASTWGGGLSNTEAFF.